The sequence of this T cell receptor beta chain was determined in a study of somatic mutations in cytotoxic T cells in rheumatoid arthritis. Sequencing used immunoSEQ multiplex PCR; TCRdb keeps in-frame clones, though not all of them. The sample lists about 25,000 clones; about four fifths were seen once. Concerning this clone: Its antigen is currently unknown.

Germline CDR1 ENHRY, CDR2 SYGVKD. CDR3 length equals 14 residues. Trimming took off 5 bases at V and 1 base at J, with 11 bases between the two ends. Study-wide points: For CD8+ T-cell clonality, rheumatoid arthritis patients and age-matched healthy controls did not differ significantly.

The chain recombines TRBV10-3 with TRBJ2-5; D perhaps matches TRBD1 (6 bases). The TCR sequence derives from a middle-aged man in good health. The sequenced material came from CD8+ T cells sorted from blood. CDR3 protein: CAISHTGTQETQYF. DNA of the CDR3: TGTGCCATCAGTCACACAGGGACCCAAGAGACCCAGTACTTC.